Detailed here is one T cell receptor (beta chain). This sample is drawn from a study of CD8+ T cells in alopecia areata. Sequencing used cDNA as its template, made by extracting RNA and reverse transcribing it. Sequenced by immunoSEQ multiplex PCR; TCRdb stores in-frame clones only, minus some. The top ten hold more than 9.5% of the sample, which has 160,000 or so clones, roughly 70% seen once. The germline V gene encodes CDR1 MGHRA and CDR2 YSYEKL. V was shortened by 7 bases and J by 1 base, with 16 bases between the two germline ends. The CDR3 sequence is 15 residues long. The sample in question was CD8+ T cells sorted from blood, obtained at week 0. The clonotype comes from a human donor with alopecia areata. The chain is built from TRBV4-1 and TRBJ2-5; D unclear. DNA of the CDR3: TGCGCCAGCACCGCTTTGGATCTCCCCCAAGAGACCCAGTACTTC. It codes for CASTALDLPQETQYF.